Listed here are 12 T cell receptor beta chains from one sample, sequenced in a study of cytomegalovirus exposure and HLA in healthy donors. PCR was performed using 60 Vbeta and 13 Jbeta primers. Clones were read by immunoSEQ multiplex PCR, and TCRdb kept only the in-frame ones, dropping some. The sample has approximately 140,000 clones, approximately 80% seen once. The specimen was PBMCs. These receptors all stem from a woman in her 50s in good health and CMV-seropositive.

This sequence joins TRBV10-3 and TRBJ1-6; 7 positions agree with TRBD1. Germline values: CDR1 ENHRY, CDR2 SYGVKD. V was clipped by 2 bases and J by 2 bases; unmatched bases: 6. The CDR3 totals 17 residues. CDR3 coding DNA: TGTGCCATCAGTGAGACCGACAGGGCCCCCTATAATTCACCCCTCCACTTT. The encoded protein is CAISETDRAPYNSPLHF.

V usage is TRBV29-1 and J usage is TRBJ1-2; 7 bases are a match to TRBD1. With V trimmed by 2 bases and J by 5 bases, 8 bases remained unmatched. The germline V gene has CDR1 SQVTM and CDR2 ANQGSEA. CDR3 length: 14 residues. CDR3 bases: TGCAGCGTTGAATTGGACAGGACCCCTTATGGCTACACCTTC. Its translation: CSVELDRTPYGYTF.

V usage is TRBV7-2 and J usage is TRBJ2-1; possible D gene TRBD2, 7 bases. The CDR3 loop spans 12 amino acids. The germline V gene has CDR1 SGHTA and CDR2 FQGNSA. CDR3 in DNA: TGTGGGATCTCGAGGGGGGGGCCGGAGCAGTTCTTC. Amino acid sequence: CGISRGGPEQFF. The full variable domain, its missing parts supplied by reference TRBV7-2 and TRBJ2-1, is GAGVSQSPSNKVTEKGKDVELRCDPISGHTALYWYRQSLGQGLEFLIYFQGNSAPDKSGLPSDRFSAERTGGSVSTLTIQRTQQEDSAVYLCGISRGGPEQFFGPGTRLTVL.

The chain recombines TRBV5-1 with TRBJ1-6; 7 bases are shared with TRBD1. Germline assignment: CDR1 SGHRS and CDR2 YFSETQ. V was clipped by 0 bases and J by 7 bases; unmatched bases: 1. The CDR3 runs 14 residues. The CDR3 is CASSLGDRNSPLHF. CDR3 coding DNA: TGCGCCAGCAGCTTGGGGGACAGAAATTCACCCCTCCACTTT.

The chain links TRBV10-3 to TRBJ1-3; no clear D gene. The CDR3 is 12 residues long. Germline loops: CDR1 ENHRY, CDR2 SYGVKD. V was clipped by 2 bases and J by 5 bases, with 4 bases between them. CDR3: CAISEGRNTIYF. The CDR3 DNA sequence: TGTGCCATCAGTGAGGGCCGAAACACCATATATTTT.

The V call is TRBV30, the J call TRBJ1-1; D remains unclear. This CDR3 is 13 amino acids long. Trimming took off 0 bases at V and 5 bases at J, with 10 bases between the two ends. Germline-derived CDR1 and CDR2 are GTSNPN and SVGIG (reference sequence). In DNA form, the CDR3 reads TGTGCCTGGAGTGTACGCAGGAGGACTGAAGCTTTCTTT. Its protein is CAWSVRRRTEAFF.

This clone turned up a few times. This chain links TRBV5-4 with TRBJ2-7; TRBD2 agrees at 12 bases. V shed 1 base and J 10 bases; nucleotides not matched to a gene: 6. The CDR3 has 14 amino acids. Germline V gives CDR1 SGHNT, CDR2 YYREEE (reference sequence). CDR3 in amino acids: CASSLSTSGGIQYF. The CDR3 DNA is TGTGCCAGCAGCTTGAGTACTAGCGGGGGGATACAGTACTTC.

The CDR3 sequence is CASSLGFETQYF. In DNA form, the CDR3 reads TGTGCCAGCAGCCTCGGGTTCGAGACCCAGTACTTC. V gene TRBV7-2 combines with J gene TRBJ2-5; no definite D call. The CDR3 covers 12 residues. V was trimmed by 5 bases and J by 5 bases, leaving 9 bases between them. The germline CDR1 and CDR2 sequences are SGHTA and FQGNSA.

This clone appeared a few times. The chain combines TRBV2 with TRBJ1-1, with D possibly TRBD1 on 6 matching bases. CDR3 length: 13 residues. Germline V CDR1 and CDR2: SNHLY, FYNNEI. Trimming took 7 bases from V and 5 from J, leaving 14 bases between them. This CDR3 is CASNGGGVTEAFF. The CDR3, as DNA: TGTGCCAGCAATGGAGGGGGGGTTACTGAAGCTTTCTTT.

The rearrangement links TRBV28 to TRBJ1-5; TRBD1 matches 7 bases. The CDR3 sequence is 15 residues long. Looked up from germline, CDR1 is MDHEN and CDR2 is SYDVKM. Trimming removed 5 bases from V and 2 bases from J; junction bases left unmatched: 6. CDR3 bases: TGTGCCAGCAGTACCCAAGGACAGGGCAATCAGCCCCAGCATTTT. Residues: CASSTQGQGNQPQHF.

The V gene is TRBV5-1, the J gene TRBJ2-2, with 11 bases that match TRBD1. Germline CDR1 reads SGHRS; CDR2 reads YFSETQ. The ends lost 3 bases at V and 4 bases at J; junction bases unmatched: 2. This CDR3 region has 15 residues. In DNA form, the CDR3 reads TGCGCCAGCAGCTGGACAGGGGGCAGCACCGGGGAGCTGTTTTTT. Encoded protein: CASSWTGGSTGELFF.

This clone was picked up a small number of times. The V and J genes are TRBV11-3 and TRBJ1-6, with D perhaps matching TRBD1 (5 bases). Germline lookup yields CDR1 SGHNT and CDR2 YENEEA. V was clipped by 3 bases and J by 7 bases, with 7 bases between them. This CDR3 spans 13 amino acids. CDR3 loop: CASSFGGNSPLHF. The CDR3 bases are TGTGCCAGCAGCTTTGGGGGGAATTCACCCCTCCACTTT.